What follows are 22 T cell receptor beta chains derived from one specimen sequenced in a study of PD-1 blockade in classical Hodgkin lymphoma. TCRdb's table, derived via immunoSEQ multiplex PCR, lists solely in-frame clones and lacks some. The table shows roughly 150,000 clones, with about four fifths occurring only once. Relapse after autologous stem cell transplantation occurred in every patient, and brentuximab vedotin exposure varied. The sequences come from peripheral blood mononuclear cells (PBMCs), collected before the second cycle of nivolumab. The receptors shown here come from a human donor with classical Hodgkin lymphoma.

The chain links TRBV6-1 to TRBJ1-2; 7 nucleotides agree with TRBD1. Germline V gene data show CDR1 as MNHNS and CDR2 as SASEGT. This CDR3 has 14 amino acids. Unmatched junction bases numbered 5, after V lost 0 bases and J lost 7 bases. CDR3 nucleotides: TGTGCCAGCAGTGAAGCAGGGGGCTCAAGTGGCTACACCTTC. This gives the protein CASSEAGGSSGYTF.

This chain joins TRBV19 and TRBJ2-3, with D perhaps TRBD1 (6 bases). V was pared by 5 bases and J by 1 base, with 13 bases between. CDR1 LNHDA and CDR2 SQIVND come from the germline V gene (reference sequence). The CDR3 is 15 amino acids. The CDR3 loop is CASSATGTGTDTQYF. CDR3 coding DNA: TGTGCCAGTAGTGCGACAGGTACGGGCACAGATACGCAGTATTTT.

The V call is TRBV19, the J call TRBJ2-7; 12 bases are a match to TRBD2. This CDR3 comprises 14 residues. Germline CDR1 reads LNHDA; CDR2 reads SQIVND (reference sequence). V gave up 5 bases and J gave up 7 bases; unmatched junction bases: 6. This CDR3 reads CASSPSGRGREQYF. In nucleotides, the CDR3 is TGTGCCAGTAGTCCTAGCGGGAGGGGGAGAGAGCAGTACTTC.

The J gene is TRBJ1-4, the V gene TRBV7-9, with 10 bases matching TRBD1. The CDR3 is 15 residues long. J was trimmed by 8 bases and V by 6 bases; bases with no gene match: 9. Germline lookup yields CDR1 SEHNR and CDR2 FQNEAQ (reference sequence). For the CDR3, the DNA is TGTGCCAGCAGTTTCAGTGGGACAGGGGAAGAAAAACTGTTTTTT. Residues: CASSFSGTGEEKLFF. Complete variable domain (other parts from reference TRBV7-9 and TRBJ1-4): DTGVSQNPRHKITKRGQNVTFRCDPISEHNRLYWYRQTLGQGPEFLTYFQNEAQLEKSRLLSDRFSAERPKGSFSTLEIQRTEQGDSAMYLCASSFSGTGEEKLFFGSGTQLSVL.

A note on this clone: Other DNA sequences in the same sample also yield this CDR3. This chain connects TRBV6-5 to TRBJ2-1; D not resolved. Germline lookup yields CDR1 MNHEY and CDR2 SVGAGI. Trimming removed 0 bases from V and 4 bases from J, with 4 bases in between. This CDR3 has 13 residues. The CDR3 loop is CASSYSRYNEQFF. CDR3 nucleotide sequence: TGTGCCAGCAGTTACTCTAGGTACAATGAGCAGTTCTTC.

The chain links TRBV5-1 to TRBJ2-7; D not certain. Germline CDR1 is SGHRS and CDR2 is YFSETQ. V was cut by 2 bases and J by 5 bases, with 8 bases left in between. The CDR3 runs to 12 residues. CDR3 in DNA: TGCGCCAGCAGCTTACATCGGGACGAGCAGTACTTC. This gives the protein CASSLHRDEQYF.

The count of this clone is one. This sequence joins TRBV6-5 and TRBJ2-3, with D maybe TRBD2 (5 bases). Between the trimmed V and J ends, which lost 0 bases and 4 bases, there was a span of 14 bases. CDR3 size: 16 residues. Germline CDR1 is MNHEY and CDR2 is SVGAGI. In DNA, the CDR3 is TGTGCCAGCAGTTACTCTGGACTTCAAGGTGCAGATACGCAGTATTTT. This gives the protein CASSYSGLQGADTQYF.

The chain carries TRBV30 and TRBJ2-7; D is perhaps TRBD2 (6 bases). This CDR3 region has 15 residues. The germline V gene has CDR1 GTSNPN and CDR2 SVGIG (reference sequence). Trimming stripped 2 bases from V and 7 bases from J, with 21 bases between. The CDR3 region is CAWSKSGHQPGEQYF. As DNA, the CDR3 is TGTGCCTGGAGTAAAAGCGGGCACCAACCGGGGGAGCAGTACTTC. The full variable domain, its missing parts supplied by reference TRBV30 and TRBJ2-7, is SQTIHQWPATLVQPVGSPLSLECTVEGTSNPNLYWYRQAAGRGLQLLFYSVGIGQISSEVPQNLSASRPQDRQFILSSKKLLLSDSGFYLCAWSKSGHQPGEQYFGPGTRLTVT.

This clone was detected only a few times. The DNA of the CDR3 is TGCGCCAGCAGCGTACCGGCCGGGGAGCTGTTTTTT. Amino acids: CASSVPAGELFF. The V gene is TRBV5-1, the J gene TRBJ2-2; no reliable D call. Germline CDR1 SGHRS, CDR2 YFSETQ. Trimming removed 4 bases at V and 6 bases at J, with 7 bases between. The CDR3 totals 12 residues. The variable domain in full, completed from reference TRBV5-1 and TRBJ2-2, reads KAGVTQTPRYLIKTRGQQVTLSCSPISGHRSVSWYQQTPGQGLQFLFEYFSETQRNKGNFPGRFSGRQFSNSRSEMNVSTLELGDSALYLCASSVPAGELFFGEGSRLTVL.

DNA for the CDR3: TGTGCCAGTAGCAGTCGGACAGTCTCCTACGAGCAGTACTTC. Protein product: CASSSRTVSYEQYF. This chain links TRBV19 with TRBJ2-7; TRBD1 might be the D (6 bases). CDR1 and CDR2 from the germline V gene are LNHDA and SQIVND (reference sequence). This CDR3 region has 14 residues. The V end was cut by 6 bases, the J end by 0 bases, with 12 bases between.

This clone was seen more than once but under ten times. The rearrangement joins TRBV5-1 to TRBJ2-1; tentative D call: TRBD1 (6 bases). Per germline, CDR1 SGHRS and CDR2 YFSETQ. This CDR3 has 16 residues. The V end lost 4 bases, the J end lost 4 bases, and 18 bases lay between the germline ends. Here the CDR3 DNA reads TGCGCCAGCAGCAACGGACAGCTTACCTCGTACAATGAGCAGTTCTTC. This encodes CASSNGQLTSYNEQFF.

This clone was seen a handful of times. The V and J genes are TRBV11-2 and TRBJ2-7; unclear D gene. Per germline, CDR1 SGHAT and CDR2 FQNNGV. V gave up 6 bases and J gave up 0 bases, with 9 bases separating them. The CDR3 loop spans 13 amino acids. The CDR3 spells CASSSQVSYEQYF. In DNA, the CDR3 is TGTGCCAGCAGTTCGCAAGTCTCCTACGAGCAGTACTTC.

This chain's CDR3 is CASSVEGQGVPDTQYF. The DNA for the CDR3 is TGTGCCAGCAGCGTAGAGGGACAGGGGGTTCCAGATACGCAGTATTTT. The J gene is TRBJ2-3, the V gene TRBV9, with 11 bases lining up with TRBD1. The CDR3 sequence is 16 residues long. Trimming took 0 bases from V and 4 from J; bases not matched to a gene: 4. CDR1 and CDR2 (germline): SGDLS, YYNGEE.

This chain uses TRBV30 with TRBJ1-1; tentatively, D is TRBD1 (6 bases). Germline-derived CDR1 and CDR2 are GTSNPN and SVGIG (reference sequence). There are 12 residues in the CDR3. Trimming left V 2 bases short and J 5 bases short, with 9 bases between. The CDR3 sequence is CAWSRGYTEAFF. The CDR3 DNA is TGTGCCTGGAGTAGGGGGTATACTGAAGCTTTCTTT.

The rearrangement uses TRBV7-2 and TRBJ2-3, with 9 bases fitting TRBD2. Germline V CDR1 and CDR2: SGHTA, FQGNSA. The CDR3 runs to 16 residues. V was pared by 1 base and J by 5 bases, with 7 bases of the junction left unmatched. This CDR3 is CASSLGAGGARDTQYF. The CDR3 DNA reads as TGTGCCAGCAGCTTAGGTGCGGGGGGGGCAAGAGATACGCAGTATTTT.

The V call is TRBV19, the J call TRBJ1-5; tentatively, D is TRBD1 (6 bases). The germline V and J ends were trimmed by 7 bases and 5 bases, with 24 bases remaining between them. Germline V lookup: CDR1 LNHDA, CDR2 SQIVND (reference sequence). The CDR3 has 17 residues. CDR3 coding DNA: TGTGCCAGTAATTCGGATGGGGGGCTAAGACGTGATCAGCCCCAGCATTTT. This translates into CASNSDGGLRRDQPQHF.

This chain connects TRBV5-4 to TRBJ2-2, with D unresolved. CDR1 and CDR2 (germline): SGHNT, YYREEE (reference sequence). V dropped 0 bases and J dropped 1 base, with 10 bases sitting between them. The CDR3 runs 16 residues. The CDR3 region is CASSLDTVGNTGELFF. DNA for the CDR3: TGTGCCAGCAGCTTGGATACAGTGGGGAACACCGGGGAGCTGTTTTTT.

This chain's CDR3 is CASSFRTENTGELFF. CDR3 nucleotides: TGTGCCAGCAGCTTCCGGACAGAGAACACCGGGGAGCTGTTTTTT. This chain connects TRBV7-6 to TRBJ2-2, with a possible D match to TRBD1 (6 bases). The V end was cut by 3 bases, the J end by 1 base, with 9 bases between. This CDR3 comprises 15 residues. CDR1 is SGHVS and CDR2 is FNYEAQ in the germline V gene. Full variable domain (rest looked up from reference TRBV7-6 and TRBJ2-2): GAGVSQSPRYKVTKRGQDVALRCDPISGHVSLYWYRQALGQGPEFLTYFNYEAQQDKSGLPNDRFSAERPEGSISTLTIQRTEQRDSAMYRCASSFRTENTGELFFGEGSRLTVL.

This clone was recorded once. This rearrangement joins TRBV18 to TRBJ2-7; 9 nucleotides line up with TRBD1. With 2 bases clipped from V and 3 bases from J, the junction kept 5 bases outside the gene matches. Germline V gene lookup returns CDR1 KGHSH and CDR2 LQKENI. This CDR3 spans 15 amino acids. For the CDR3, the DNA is TGTGCCAGCTCACCAGGACAGGGGACTTTCTACGAGCAGTACTTC. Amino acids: CASSPGQGTFYEQYF.

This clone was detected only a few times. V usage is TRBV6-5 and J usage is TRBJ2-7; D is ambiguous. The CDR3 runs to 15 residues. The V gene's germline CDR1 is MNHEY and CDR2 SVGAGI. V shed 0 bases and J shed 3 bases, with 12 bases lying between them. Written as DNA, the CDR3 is TGTGCCAGCAGTTACTCGAGCCCCCCCGACTACGAGCAGTACTTC. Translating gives CASSYSSPPDYEQYF.

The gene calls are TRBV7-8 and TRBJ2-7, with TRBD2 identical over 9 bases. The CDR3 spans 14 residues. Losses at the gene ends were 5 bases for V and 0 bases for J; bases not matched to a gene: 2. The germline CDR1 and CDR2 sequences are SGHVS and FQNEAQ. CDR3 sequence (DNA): TGTGCCAGCAGCCCACTAGCGGGCTCCTACGAGCAGTACTTC. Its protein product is CASSPLAGSYEQYF.

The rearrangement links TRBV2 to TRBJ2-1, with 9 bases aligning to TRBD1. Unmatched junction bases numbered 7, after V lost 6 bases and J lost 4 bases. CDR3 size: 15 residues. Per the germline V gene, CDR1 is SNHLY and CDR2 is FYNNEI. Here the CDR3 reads CASRTGTGLYNEQFF. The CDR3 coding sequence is TGTGCCAGCAGAACCGGGACAGGGCTTTACAATGAGCAGTTCTTC.